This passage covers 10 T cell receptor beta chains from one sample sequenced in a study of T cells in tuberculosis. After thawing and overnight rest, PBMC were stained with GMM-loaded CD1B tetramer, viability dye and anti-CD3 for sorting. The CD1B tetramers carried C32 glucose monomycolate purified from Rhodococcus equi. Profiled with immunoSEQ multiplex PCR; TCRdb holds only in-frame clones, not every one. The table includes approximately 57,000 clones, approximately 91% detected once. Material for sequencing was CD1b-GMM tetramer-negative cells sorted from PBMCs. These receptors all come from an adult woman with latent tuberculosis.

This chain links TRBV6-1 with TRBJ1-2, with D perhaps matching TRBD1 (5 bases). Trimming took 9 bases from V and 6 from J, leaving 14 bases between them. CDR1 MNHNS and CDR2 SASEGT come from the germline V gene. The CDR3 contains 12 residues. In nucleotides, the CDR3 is TGTGCCAGTCAGGGCCACTACGATGGCTACACCTTC. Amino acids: CASQGHYDGYTF.

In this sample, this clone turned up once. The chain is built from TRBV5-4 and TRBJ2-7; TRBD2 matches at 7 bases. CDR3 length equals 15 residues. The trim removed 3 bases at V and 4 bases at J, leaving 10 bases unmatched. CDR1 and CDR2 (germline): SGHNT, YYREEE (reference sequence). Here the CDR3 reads CASSSGQGGEYEQYF. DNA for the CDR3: TGTGCCAGCAGCTCGGGCCAGGGAGGGGAGTACGAGCAGTACTTC.

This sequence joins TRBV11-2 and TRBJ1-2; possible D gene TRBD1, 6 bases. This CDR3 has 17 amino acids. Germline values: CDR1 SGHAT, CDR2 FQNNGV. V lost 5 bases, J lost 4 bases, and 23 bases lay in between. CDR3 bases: TGTGCCAGCAGCCCCCGCCGGGACATAGCAAGGGGCTATGGCTACACCTTC. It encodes CASSPRRDIARGYGYTF.

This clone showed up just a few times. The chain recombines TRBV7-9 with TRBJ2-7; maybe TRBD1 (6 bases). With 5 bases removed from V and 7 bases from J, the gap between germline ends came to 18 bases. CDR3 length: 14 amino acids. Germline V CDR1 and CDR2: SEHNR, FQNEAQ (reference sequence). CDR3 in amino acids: CASSQNTGLREQYF. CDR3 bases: TGTGCCAGCAGCCAGAACACAGGGCTGAGGGAGCAGTACTTC.

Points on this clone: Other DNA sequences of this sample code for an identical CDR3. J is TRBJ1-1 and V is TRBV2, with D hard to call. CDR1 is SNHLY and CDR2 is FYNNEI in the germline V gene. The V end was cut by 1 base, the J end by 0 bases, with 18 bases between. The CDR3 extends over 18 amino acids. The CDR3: CASSEVPPTGPMNTEAFF. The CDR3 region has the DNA TGTGCCAGCAGTGAAGTCCCCCCAACTGGGCCCATGAACACTGAAGCTTTCTTT.

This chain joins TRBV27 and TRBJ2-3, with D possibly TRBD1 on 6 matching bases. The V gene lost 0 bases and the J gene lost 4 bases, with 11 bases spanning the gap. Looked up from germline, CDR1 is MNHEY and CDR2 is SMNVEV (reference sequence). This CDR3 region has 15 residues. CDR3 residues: CASSLSNPGADTQYF. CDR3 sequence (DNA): TGTGCCAGCAGTTTATCGAATCCAGGGGCAGATACGCAGTATTTT.

CDR3 in amino acids: CASSEVLDRDYGYTF. CDR3 nucleotide sequence: TGTGCCAGCAGTGAAGTTTTGGACAGGGACTATGGCTACACCTTC. The V call is TRBV6-1, the J call TRBJ1-2, with 8 bases matching TRBD1. The length of the CDR3 is 15 residues. Germline-derived CDR1 and CDR2 are MNHNS and SASEGT. V trimming: 1 base; J trimming: 3 bases; junction bases outside the gene matches: 4.

The CDR3 is CASANSYEQYF. The CDR3 coding sequence is TGTGCCAGCGCGAACTCCTACGAGCAGTACTTC. This rearrangement joins TRBV2 to TRBJ2-7; D gene unclear. The CDR3 loop spans 11 amino acids. Germline V gene data show CDR1 as SNHLY and CDR2 as FYNNEI. Trimming left V 8 bases short and J 0 bases short, with 5 bases between.

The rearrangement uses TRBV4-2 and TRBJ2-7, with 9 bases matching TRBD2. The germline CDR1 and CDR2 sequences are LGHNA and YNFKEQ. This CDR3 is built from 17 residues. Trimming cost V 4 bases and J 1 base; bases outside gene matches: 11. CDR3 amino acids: CASSPTSSGAISYEQYF. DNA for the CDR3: TGTGCCAGCAGCCCAACGTCTAGCGGGGCTATTTCCTACGAGCAGTACTTC.

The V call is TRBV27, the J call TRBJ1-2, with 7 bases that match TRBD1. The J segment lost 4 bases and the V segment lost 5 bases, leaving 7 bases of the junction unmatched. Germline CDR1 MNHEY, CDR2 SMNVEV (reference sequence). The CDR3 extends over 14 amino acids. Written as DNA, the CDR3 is TGTGCCAGCAGTCCGCAAGACAGGGTCTATGGCTACACCTTC. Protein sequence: CASSPQDRVYGYTF.